Given below is one TCR beta chain in context. What it binds is unknown. CDR3 length: 15 residues. The V and J ends lost 1 base and 5 bases, in that order; junction bases with no gene match: 4. Germline V lookup: CDR1 MNHNS, CDR2 SASEGT. All the donors were Caucasian adults who lived in Nashville, Tennessee. This record comes from a study of shared clonotypes between healthy human individuals. Genomic DNA from each subset was divided evenly over several immunoSEQ plates. Per the original methods: ImmunoSEQ supplied junction-only sequences lacking quality scores, so filtering was different. Repertoires were generated with immunoSEQ multiplex PCR, while TCRdb's copy carries only in-frame clones and drops some. V and J calls plus clone size are reproduced from that table; the DNA served to infer D and trimming. This table holds about half a million clones, approximately 78% found once. Broader study findings: Only blood underwent sampling, and tissue repertoires likely differ.

The receptor was isolated from a woman aged 40 to 50 in good health. Some clones in this sample may be carry-over from other donors' samples. The sample was PBMCs. V is TRBV6-1 and J is TRBJ1-2, with 10 bases aligning to TRBD1. The CDR3, as DNA: TGTGCCAGCAGTGAAGGGACAGGGGGAGGGTATGGCTACACCTTC. Its translation: CASSEGTGGGYGYTF.